These 9 T cell receptor beta chains were all obtained from the same sample, sequenced in a study of blood T cell repertoires in COVID-19. Assay: immunoSEQ multiplex PCR; the TCRdb copy retains only in-frame clones and omits some. The sample consists of over 200,000 clones, 88% of them appearing once. The sample was peripheral blood. These receptor sequences come from a woman aged 55-70 years with acute or convalescent COVID-19.

Only one count was recorded for this clone. The rearrangement joins TRBV7-2 to TRBJ1-1; D might be TRBD1 (5 bases). Trimming shortened V by 1 base and J by 4 bases, and 10 bases separated the two germline ends. The germline CDR1 and CDR2 sequences are SGHTA and FQGNSA. The CDR3 spans 14 residues. CDR3: CASSLVQGPTEAFF. CDR3 nucleotides: TGTGCCAGCAGCTTAGTTCAGGGCCCCACTGAAGCTTTCTTT.

The chain joins TRBV6-2 or TRBV6-3 to TRBJ2-2; maybe TRBD1 (6 bases). Germline lookup yields CDR1 MNHEY and CDR2 SVGEGT. V was cut by 5 bases and J by 7 bases, with 14 bases left in between. The CDR3 has 14 residues. CDR3 amino acids: CASSNNRVFGELFF. CDR3 in DNA: TGTGCCAGCAGTAACAACAGGGTCTTCGGGGAGCTGTTTTTT.

The chain joins TRBV6-2 or TRBV6-3 to TRBJ2-7, with TRBD2 matching 12 bases. This CDR3 comprises 17 residues. Trimming removed 0 bases from V and 9 bases from J; junction bases left unmatched: 12. Germline V lookup: CDR1 MNHEY, CDR2 SVGEGT. DNA of the CDR3: TGTGCCAGCAGTTACTCCAGATTGACTAGCGGGGGCCTCGGGCAGTACTTC. Its protein product is CASSYSRLTSGGLGQYF.

The V gene is TRBV10-3, the J gene TRBJ2-1; TRBD1 matches 7 bases. V gave up 10 bases and J gave up 10 bases; unmatched junction bases: 13. The CDR3 covers 13 residues. CDR1 and CDR2 (germline): ENHRY, SYGVKD. This CDR3 is CATAGTLGGEQFF. The DNA of the CDR3 is TGTGCCACCGCCGGGACATTAGGGGGCGAGCAGTTCTTC.

This chain links TRBV18 with TRBJ1-3, with D perhaps matching TRBD1 (5 bases). Trimming removed 8 bases from V and 0 bases from J, with 8 bases in between. From germline, CDR1 is KGHSH and CDR2 LQKENI. The CDR3 runs 13 residues. The CDR3 sequence: CASQTGSGNTIYF. The CDR3 nucleotides are TGTGCCAGCCAAACAGGCTCTGGAAACACCATATATTTT.

The sample holds one count of this clone. V is TRBV6-6 and J is TRBJ1-3, with D tentatively TRBD1 (5 bases). Germline CDR1 is MNHNY and CDR2 is SVGAGI (reference sequence). The V end was cut by 7 bases, the J end by 0 bases, with 10 bases between. The CDR3 loop spans 14 amino acids. CDR3 amino acids: CASKGTSSGNTIYF. The DNA for the CDR3 is TGTGCCAGCAAGGGGACTAGCTCTGGAAACACCATATATTTT.

The chain links TRBV9 to TRBJ2-7; TRBD2 matches at 12 bases. Germline lookup yields CDR1 SGDLS and CDR2 YYNGEE. The CDR3 is made up of 16 amino acids. The trim removed 4 bases at V and 6 bases at J, leaving 11 bases unmatched. The CDR3 DNA is TGTGCCAGCAGCCCACGACTAGCGGGAGCGTCCCTCGAGCAGTACTTC. Translation: CASSPRLAGASLEQYF.

CDR3 protein: CASSPWTGDNSPLHF. CDR3 DNA sequence: TGTGCCAGCAGCCCTTGGACAGGGGATAATTCACCCCTCCACTTT. This chain uses TRBV14 with TRBJ1-6, with 9 bases fitting TRBD1. V was pared by 4 bases and J by 5 bases, with 3 bases of the junction left unmatched. The germline gives CDR1 SGHDN, CDR2 FVKESK. This CDR3 spans 15 amino acids.

The chain carries TRBV7-9 and TRBJ1-1; D not resolved. The CDR3 consists of 12 residues. Germline V CDR1 and CDR2: SEHNR, FQNEAQ (reference sequence). Deletions cut 4 bases from V and 2 bases from J, with 5 bases between. The CDR3 nucleotides are TGTGCCAGCAGCTACAAAAACACTGAAGCTTTCTTT. Translated, it gives CASSYKNTEAFF.